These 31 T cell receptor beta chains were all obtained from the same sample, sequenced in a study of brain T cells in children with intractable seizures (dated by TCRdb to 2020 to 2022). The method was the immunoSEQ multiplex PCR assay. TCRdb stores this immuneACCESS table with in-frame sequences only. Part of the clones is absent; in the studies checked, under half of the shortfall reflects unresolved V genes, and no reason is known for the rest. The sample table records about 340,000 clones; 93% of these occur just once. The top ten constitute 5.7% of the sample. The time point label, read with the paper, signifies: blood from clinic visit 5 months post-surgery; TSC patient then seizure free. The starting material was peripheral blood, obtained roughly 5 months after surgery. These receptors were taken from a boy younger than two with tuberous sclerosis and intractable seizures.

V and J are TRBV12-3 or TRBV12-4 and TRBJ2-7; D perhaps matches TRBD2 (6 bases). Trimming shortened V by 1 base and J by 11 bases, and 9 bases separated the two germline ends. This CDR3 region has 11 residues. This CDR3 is CASSLGTKKYF. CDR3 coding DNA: TGTGCCAGCAGTTTAGGGACTAAGAAGTACTTC.

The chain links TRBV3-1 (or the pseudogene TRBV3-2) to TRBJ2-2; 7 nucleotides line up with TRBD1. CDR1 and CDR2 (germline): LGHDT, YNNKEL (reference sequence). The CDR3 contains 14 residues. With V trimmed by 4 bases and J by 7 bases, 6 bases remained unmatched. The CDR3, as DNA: TGTGCCAGCAGCCCTACAGGGGCGGGCGGGGAGCTGTTTTTT. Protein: CASSPTGAGGELFF.

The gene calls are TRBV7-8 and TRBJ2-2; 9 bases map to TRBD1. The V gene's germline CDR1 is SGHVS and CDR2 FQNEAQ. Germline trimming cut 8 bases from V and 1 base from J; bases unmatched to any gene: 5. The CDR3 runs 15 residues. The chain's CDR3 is CASPPGQGNTGELFF. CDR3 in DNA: TGTGCCAGCCCCCCGGGACAGGGGAACACCGGGGAGCTGTTTTTT. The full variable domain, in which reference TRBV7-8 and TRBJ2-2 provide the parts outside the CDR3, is GAGVSQSPRYKVAKRGQDVALRCDPISGHVSLFWYQQALGQGPEFLTYFQNEAQLDKSGLPSDRFFAERPEGSVSTLKIQRTQQEDSAVYLCASPPGQGNTGELFFGEGSRLTVL.

CDR3 in amino acids: CAWTKQVTSPLHF. Written as DNA, the CDR3 is TGTGCCTGGACTAAACAGGTTACCTCACCCCTCCACTTT. The chain joins TRBV30 to TRBJ1-6, with D possibly being TRBD1 (5 bases). V lost 4 bases and J 10 bases, leaving 14 bases between the germline ends. Germline V lookup: CDR1 GTSNPN, CDR2 SVGIG (reference sequence). CDR3 length: 13 residues.

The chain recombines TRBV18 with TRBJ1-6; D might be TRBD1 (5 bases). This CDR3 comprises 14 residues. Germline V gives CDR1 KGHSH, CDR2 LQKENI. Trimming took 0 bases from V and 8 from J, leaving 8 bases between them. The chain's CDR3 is CASSPPGTDSPLHF. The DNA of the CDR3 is TGTGCCAGCTCACCACCAGGGACCGATTCACCCCTCCACTTT.

The chain's CDR3 is CASSLGAGGLNEQFF. DNA for the CDR3: TGTGCCAGCAGCTTAGGCGCGGGGGGGTTAAATGAGCAGTTCTTC. This sequence joins TRBV7-9 and TRBJ2-1; TRBD2 matches at 9 bases. The CDR3 consists of 15 residues. J was trimmed by 7 bases and V by 1 base; bases with no gene match: 5. CDR1 SEHNR and CDR2 FQNEAQ come from the germline V gene (reference sequence).

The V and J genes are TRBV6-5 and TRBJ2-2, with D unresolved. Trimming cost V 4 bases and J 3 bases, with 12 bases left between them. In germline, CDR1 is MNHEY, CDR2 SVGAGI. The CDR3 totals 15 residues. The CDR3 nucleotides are TGTGCCAGCAGTTTATTAGGGCCTGACACCGGGGAGCTGTTTTTT. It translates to CASSLLGPDTGELFF.

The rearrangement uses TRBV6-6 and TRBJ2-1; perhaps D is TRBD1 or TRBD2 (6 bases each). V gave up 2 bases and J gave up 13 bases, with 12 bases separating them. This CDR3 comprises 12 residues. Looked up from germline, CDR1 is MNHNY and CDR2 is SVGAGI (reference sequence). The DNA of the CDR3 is TGTGCCAGCAGTTACGAAGGGGGGAGACAGTTCTTC. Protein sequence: CASSYEGGRQFF.

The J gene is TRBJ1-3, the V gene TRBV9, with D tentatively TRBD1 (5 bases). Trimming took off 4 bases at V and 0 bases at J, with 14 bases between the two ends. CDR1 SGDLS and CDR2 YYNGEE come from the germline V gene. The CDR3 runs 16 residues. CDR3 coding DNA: TGTGCCAGCAGCCCCAGGGCAGAGAGCTCTGGAAACACCATATATTTT. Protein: CASSPRAESSGNTIYF.

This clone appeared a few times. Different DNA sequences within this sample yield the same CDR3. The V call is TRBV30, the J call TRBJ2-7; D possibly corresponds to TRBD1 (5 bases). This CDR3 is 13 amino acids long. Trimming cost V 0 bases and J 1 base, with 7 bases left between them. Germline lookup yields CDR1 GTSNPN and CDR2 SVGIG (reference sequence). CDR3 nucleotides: TGTGCCTGGAGTGTAGACAGTTCCTACGAGCAGTACTTC. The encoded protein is CAWSVDSSYEQYF.

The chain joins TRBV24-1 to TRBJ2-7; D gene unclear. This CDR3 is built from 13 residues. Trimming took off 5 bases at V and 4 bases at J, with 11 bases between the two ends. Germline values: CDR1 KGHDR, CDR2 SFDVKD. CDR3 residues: CATSAPGRYEQYF. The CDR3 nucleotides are TGTGCCACCAGTGCCCCTGGCCGTTACGAGCAGTACTTC.

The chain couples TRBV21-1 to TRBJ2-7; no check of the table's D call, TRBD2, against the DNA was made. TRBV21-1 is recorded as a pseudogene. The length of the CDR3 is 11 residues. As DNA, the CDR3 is TGTGCCAGCAGGTGTATTTACGAGCAGTACTTC. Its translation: CASRCIYEQYF.

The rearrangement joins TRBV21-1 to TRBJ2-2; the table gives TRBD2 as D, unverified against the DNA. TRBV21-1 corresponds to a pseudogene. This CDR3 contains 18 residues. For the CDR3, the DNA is TGTGCCAGCAGCAACGGACTAGCGGGGGGTGTTCACACCGGGGAGCTGTTTTTT. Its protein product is CASSNGLAGGVHTGELFF.

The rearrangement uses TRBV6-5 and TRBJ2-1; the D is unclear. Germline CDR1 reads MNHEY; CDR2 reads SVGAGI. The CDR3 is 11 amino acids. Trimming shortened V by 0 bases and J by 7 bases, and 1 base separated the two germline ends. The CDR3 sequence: CASSYSNEQFF. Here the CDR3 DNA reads TGTGCCAGCAGTTACTCGAATGAGCAGTTCTTC.

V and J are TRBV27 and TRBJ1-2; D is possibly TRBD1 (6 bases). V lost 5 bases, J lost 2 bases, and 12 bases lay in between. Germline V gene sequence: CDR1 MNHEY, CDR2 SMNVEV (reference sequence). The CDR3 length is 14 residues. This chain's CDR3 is CASSAHRDNYGYTF. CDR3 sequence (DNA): TGTGCCAGCAGTGCGCACAGGGACAACTATGGCTACACCTTC.

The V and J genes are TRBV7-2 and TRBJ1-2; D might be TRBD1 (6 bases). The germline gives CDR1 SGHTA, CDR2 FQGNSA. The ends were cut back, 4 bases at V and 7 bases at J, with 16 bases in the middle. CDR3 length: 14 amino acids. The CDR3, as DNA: TGTGCCAGCAGCTCCCCCACCGGGGGCACTGGCTACACCTTC. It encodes CASSSPTGGTGYTF.

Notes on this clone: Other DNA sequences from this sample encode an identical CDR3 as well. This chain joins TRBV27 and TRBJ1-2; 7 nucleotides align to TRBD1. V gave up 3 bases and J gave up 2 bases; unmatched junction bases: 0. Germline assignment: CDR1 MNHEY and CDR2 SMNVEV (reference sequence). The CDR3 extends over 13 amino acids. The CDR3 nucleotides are TGTGCCAGCAGTTTGACAGGGAACTATGGCTACACCTTC. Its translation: CASSLTGNYGYTF.

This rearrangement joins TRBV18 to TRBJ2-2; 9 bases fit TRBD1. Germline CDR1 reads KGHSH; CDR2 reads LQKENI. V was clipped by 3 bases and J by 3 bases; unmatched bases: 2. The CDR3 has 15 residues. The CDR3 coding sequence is TGTGCCAGCTCACCTTGGGACAGGGACACCGGGGAGCTGTTTTTT. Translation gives CASSPWDRDTGELFF.

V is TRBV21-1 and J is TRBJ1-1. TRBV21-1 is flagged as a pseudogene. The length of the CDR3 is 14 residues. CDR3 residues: CASSEGPRGTEAFF. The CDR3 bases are TGTGCCAGCAGCGAAGGACCCCGGGGCACTGAAGCTTTCTTT.

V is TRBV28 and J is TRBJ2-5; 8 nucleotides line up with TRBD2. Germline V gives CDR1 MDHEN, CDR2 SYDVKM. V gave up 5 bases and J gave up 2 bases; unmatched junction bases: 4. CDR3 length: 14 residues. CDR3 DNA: TGTGCCAGCAGTCACGAGCGGGGGCAAGAGACCCAGTACTTC. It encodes CASSHERGQETQYF.

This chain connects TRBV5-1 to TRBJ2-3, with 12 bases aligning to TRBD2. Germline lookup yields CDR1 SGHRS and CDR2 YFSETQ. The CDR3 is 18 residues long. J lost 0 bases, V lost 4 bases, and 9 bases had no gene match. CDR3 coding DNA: TGCGCCAGCAGCGAAGGACTGGGACTAGCGGGTAGCACAGATACGCAGTATTTT. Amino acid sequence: CASSEGLGLAGSTDTQYF.

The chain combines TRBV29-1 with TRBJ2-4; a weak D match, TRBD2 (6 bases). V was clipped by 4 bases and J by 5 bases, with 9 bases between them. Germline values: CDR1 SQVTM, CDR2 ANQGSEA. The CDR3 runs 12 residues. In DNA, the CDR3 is TGCAGCGTTGTCGGCGGGGAAAACATTCAGTACTTC. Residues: CSVVGGENIQYF.

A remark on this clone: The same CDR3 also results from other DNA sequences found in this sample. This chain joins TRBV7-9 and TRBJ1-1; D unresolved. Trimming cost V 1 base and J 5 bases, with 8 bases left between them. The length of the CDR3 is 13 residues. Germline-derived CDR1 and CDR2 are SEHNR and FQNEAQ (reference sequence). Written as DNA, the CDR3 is TGTGCCAGCAGCTTAGGAGAAGGGACTGAAGCTTTCTTT. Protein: CASSLGEGTEAFF.

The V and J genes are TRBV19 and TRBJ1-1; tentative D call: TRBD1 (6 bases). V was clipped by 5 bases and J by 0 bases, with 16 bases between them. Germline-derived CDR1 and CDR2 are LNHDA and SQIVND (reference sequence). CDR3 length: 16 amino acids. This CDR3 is CASSGGWTEMNTEAFF. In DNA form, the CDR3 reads TGTGCCAGTAGTGGGGGGTGGACAGAAATGAACACTGAAGCTTTCTTT.

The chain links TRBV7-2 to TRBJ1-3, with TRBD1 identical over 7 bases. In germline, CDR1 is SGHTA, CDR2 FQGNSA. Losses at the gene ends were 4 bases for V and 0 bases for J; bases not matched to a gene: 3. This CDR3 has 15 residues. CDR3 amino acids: CASSYQGGSGNTIYF. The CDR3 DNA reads TGTGCCAGCAGCTATCAGGGGGGCTCTGGAAACACCATATATTTT.

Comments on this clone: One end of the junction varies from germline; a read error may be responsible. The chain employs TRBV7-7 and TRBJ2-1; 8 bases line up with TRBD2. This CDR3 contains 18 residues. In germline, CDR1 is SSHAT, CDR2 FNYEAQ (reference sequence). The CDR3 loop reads CASSPLDSGVSSYNEQFF. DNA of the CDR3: TGTGCTAGCAGCCCCCTCGATAGCGGGGTAAGCTCCTACAATGAGCAGTTCTTC.

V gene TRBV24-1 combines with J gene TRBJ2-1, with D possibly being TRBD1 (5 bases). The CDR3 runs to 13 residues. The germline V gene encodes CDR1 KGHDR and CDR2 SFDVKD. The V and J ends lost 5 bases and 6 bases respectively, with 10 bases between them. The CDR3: CATSAPGINEQFF. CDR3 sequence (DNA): TGTGCCACCAGTGCCCCAGGGATCAATGAGCAGTTCTTC.

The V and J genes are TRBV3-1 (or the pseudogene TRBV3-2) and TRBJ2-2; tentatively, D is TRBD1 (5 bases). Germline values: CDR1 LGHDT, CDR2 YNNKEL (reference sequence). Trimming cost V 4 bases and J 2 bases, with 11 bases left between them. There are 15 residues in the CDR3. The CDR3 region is CASSLRQPNTGELFF. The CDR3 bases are TGTGCCAGCAGCCTCAGACAGCCTAACACCGGGGAGCTGTTTTTT.

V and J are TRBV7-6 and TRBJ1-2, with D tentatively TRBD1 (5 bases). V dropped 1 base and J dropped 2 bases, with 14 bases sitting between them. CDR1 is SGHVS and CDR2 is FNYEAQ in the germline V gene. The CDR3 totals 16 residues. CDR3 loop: CASSLEVWGGNYGYTF. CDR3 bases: TGTGCCAGCAGCTTAGAGGTCTGGGGGGGAAACTATGGCTACACCTTC.

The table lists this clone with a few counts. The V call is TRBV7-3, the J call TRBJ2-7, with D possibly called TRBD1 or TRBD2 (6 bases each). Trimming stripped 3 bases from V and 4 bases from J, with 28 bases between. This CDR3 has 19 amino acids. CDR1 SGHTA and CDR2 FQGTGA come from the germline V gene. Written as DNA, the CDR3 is TGTGCCAGCAGCTTCCCCGACAGGAGAGCAAGGGGGGATTCGTACGAGCAGTACTTC. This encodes CASSFPDRRARGDSYEQYF. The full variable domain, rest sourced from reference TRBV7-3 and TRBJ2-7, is GAGVSQTPSNKVTEKGKYVELRCDPISGHTALYWYRQSLGQGPEFLIYFQGTGAADDSGLPNDRFFAVRPEGSVSTLKIQRTERGDSAVYLCASSFPDRRARGDSYEQYFGPGTRLTVT.

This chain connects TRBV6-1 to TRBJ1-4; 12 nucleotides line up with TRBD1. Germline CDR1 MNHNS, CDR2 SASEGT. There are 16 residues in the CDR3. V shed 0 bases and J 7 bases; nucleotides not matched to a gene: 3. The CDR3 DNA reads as TGTGCCAGCAGTGAAGCACTGGGACAGGGGGCTGAAAAACTGTTTTTT. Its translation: CASSEALGQGAEKLFF.